The rows below give T cell receptor beta chains drawn from one sample of a study of T cell responses to AZD1222 COVID-19 vaccine. Using immunoSEQ multiplex PCR, the repertoire was profiled, and TCRdb retains in-frame clones only, with some absent. The sample consists of more than 100,000 clones, approximately 88% of them appearing once. Sequencing used peripheral blood, obtained on day 0 of AZD1222 vaccination. The receptors were sampled from an adult in good health. CDR3s include the opening cysteine and the closing phenylalanine or tryptophan. D genes are given only for firm matches. Clone sizes are given selectively: once, few, many, or a class where the clone is expanded.

-	TRBV4-3	-	TRBJ1-1	TGCGCCAGCAGCCAAGATTCAGGATTTGAAGCTTTCTTT	CASSQDSGFEAFF
TRBD1	TRBV11-2	-	TRBJ2-7	TGTGCCAGCAGCTTAAATCATGGACAGGGGGCCTCCGAGCAGTACTTC	CASSLNHGQGASEQYF
TRBD2	TRBV9	-	TRBJ2-7	TGTGCCAGCAGCTCGGGGGGGCCAAACGAGCAGTACTTC	CASSSGGPNEQYF
-	TRBV10-3	-	TRBJ1-2	TGTGCCATCAGTGAGCCTGGCCCGGGCTACACCTTC	CAISEPGPGYTF
TRBD1	TRBV12-3/TRBV12-4	-	TRBJ2-3	TGTGCCAGCAGCCGCACAGGGGGAGGTACGCAGTATTTT	CASSRTGGGTQYF
-	TRBV11-1	-	TRBJ1-2	TGTGCCAGCAGATCAGCTAGTCAAGCTAACTATGGCTACACCTTC	CASRSASQANYGYTF
TRBD1	TRBV27	-	TRBJ1-1	TGTGCCAGCATTCCGCCTGTCAGGGGGCCAGCTTTCTTT	CASIPPVRGPAFF
TRBD1	TRBV7-8	few	TRBJ1-2	TGTGCCAGCAGCTTAGGTTTCGGGACAGTCTATGGCTACACCTTC	CASSLGFGTVYGYTF
-	TRBV10-3	once	TRBJ2-1	TGTGCCATCAGAAATGGACAGTACAATGAGCAGTTCTTC	CAIRNGQYNEQFF
-	TRBV6-5	-	TRBJ1-2	TGTGCCAGCAGCATGACAGCTAACTATGGCTACACCTTC	CASSMTANYGYTF
-	TRBV7-6	-	TRBJ1-4	TGTGCCAGCAGGAACTCACCCCGGGTAAATGAAAAACTGTTTTTT	CASRNSPRVNEKLFF
TRBD1	TRBV3-1/TRBV3-2	once	TRBJ1-5	TGTGCCAGCAGCCACCTGGGACAGGGCAATCAGCCCCAGCATTTT	CASSHLGQGNQPQHF
-	TRBV2	-	TRBJ1-1	TGTGCCAGCAGGTGGGCAGGGGACACTGAAGCTTTCTTT	CASRWAGDTEAFF
TRBD1	TRBV2	-	TRBJ1-1	TGTGCCAGCAATCATCTGGACAGGGAATATGAAGCTTTCTTT	CASNHLDREYEAFF
-	TRBV7-2	-	TRBJ1-6	TGTGCCAGCAGCTTAGCGCAAGTGGGGCAGGGAGGTTCACCCCTCCACTTT	CASSLAQVGQGGSPLHF
TRBD1	TRBV7-7	-	TRBJ2-5	TGTGCCAGCAGCTCCCCCGGGACAGGGCAAGAGACCCAGTACTTC	CASSSPGTGQETQYF
-	TRBV19	-	TRBJ2-3	TGTGCCAGTAGTTCCCCGGGACTGGCGGTGGATACGCAGTATTTT	CASSSPGLAVDTQYF
-	TRBV5-1	-	TRBJ2-5	TGCGCCAGCAGCTTGACCAGCCAAGAGACCCAGTACTTC	CASSLTSQETQYF
-	TRBV5-6	-	TRBJ1-6	TGTGCCAGCAGCTTACCGGGATTGGATTCACCCCTCCACTTT	CASSLPGLDSPLHF
-	TRBV28	-	TRBJ1-2	TGTGCCAGCAGTACATCCGGGACCGGGGCGAGCTACACCTTC	CASSTSGTGASYTF
-	TRBV4-1	-	TRBJ1-4	TGCGCCAGCAGCCAAGACCCGGGACCCCAGGAAAAACTGTTTTTT	CASSQDPGPQEKLFF
-	TRBV3-1/TRBV3-2	-	TRBJ2-2	TGTGCCAGCAGCCTAATTCTAACCGGGGAGCTGTTTTTT	CASSLILTGELFF
TRBD1	TRBV5-1	-	TRBJ1-6	TGCGCCAGCAGCGAGGGACAGAGCAATTCACCCCTCCACTTT	CASSEGQSNSPLHF
-	TRBV12-3/TRBV12-4	-	TRBJ2-5	TGTGCCAGCAGTTGGCGGGGGCGGGAGACCCAGTACTTC	CASSWRGRETQYF
-	TRBV6-6	-	TRBJ1-2	TGTGCCAGCAGTTACTCTGGGGTCGGCTACACCTTC	CASSYSGVGYTF
-	TRBV7-2	-	TRBJ2-5	TGTGCCAGCAGCCCGGTGCTGGGGCAAGAGACCCAGTACTTC	CASSPVLGQETQYF
-	TRBV12-3/TRBV12-4	-	TRBJ2-7	TGTGCCAGCAGTACTCTCTCCTACGAGCAGTACTTC	CASSTLSYEQYF
-	TRBV7-9	-	TRBJ1-2	TGTGCCAGCAGCTTAGCCGCCGGTAACTATGGCTACACCTTC	CASSLAAGNYGYTF
-	TRBV18	-	TRBJ2-7	TGTGCCAGCTCACCACCGGCAGGCACCTACGAGCAGTACTTC	CASSPPAGTYEQYF
-	TRBV6-5	few	TRBJ2-7	TGTGCCAGCAGTTATGGGGCGTCCTACGAGCAGTACTTC	CASSYGASYEQYF
-	TRBV5-1	-	TRBJ2-5	TGCGCCAGCAGCCCCAGTCCGGAGACCCAGTACTTC	CASSPSPETQYF